This TCR beta chain was recorded in a study of regulatory T cells in long-lasting Graves disease. The study, taken as a whole, reports: The analysis examined peripheral blood only and excluded thyroid tissue.

CDR3 length: 14 residues. Trimming cost V 6 bases and J 4 bases; bases outside gene matches: 2. Germline loops: CDR1 MNHEY, CDR2 SMNVEV (reference sequence). A word on this clonotype: What it recognizes is unknown.

Time point indicated: persistent/refractory GD, antithyroid drugs over 5 years with positive TRAb. Following extraction of RNA from PBMCs, that RNA was used to make the TCR library. In building TCR beta libraries, iRepertoire HTBI primers were used together with Arm-PCR of CDR3 regions. TCRdb redid the calling of the multiplex PCR reads with MiXCR, one entry per CDR3 protein. The sample consists of 400,000 to 500,000 distinct CDR3 sequences, roughly 21% of them appearing once. Sample: peripheral blood mononuclear cells (PBMCs), taken when the disease was refractory, from a patient treated with antithyroid drugs. The chain carries TRBV27 and TRBJ2-2; 10 bases are a match to TRBD2. The TCR comes from a female donor with Graves disease. The CDR3 sequence: CASRVAGGTGELFF. CDR3 coding DNA: TGTGCCAGCAGGGTAGCGGGAGGCACCGGGGAGCTGTTTTTT.